One and the same sample provided the 19 T cell receptor beta chains below, sequenced in a study of T cell changes during pregnancy in multiple sclerosis. The table came from immunoSEQ multiplex PCR; TCRdb's copy has only in-frame clones and leaves some out. The table lists under 95,000 clones, around 93% of them singletons. Sequencing used peripheral blood, obtained in the second trimester of pregnancy. The receptors shown here come from a female donor in good health, enrolled as a control in a pregnancy study.

V usage is TRBV6-6 and J usage is TRBJ1-2; D might be TRBD1 (6 bases). The CDR3 is 13 amino acids. With 6 bases removed from V and 4 bases from J, the gap between germline ends came to 12 bases. The germline gives CDR1 MNHNY, CDR2 SVGAGI (reference sequence). This chain's CDR3 is CASSWDISYGYTF. CDR3 in DNA: TGTGCCAGCAGCTGGGACATCAGCTATGGCTACACCTTC.

This chain links TRBV18 with TRBJ2-7; the D gene is possibly TRBD1 (5 bases). The CDR3 is 15 amino acids. CDR1 and CDR2 (germline): KGHSH, LQKENI. The germline V and J ends were trimmed by 5 bases and 0 bases, with 14 bases remaining between them. DNA of the CDR3: TGTGCCAGCTCAGCCTCCCGACAGAGCTCCTACGAGCAGTACTTC. It specifies CASSASRQSSYEQYF.

V is TRBV27 and J is TRBJ2-7, with D unresolved. The length of the CDR3 is 13 residues. The V end was cut by 7 bases, the J end by 2 bases, with 12 bases between. Germline CDR1 reads MNHEY; CDR2 reads SMNVEV (reference sequence). CDR3 sequence (DNA): TGTGCCAGCACAGATAAAGGAGCCTACGAGCAGTACTTC. As protein: CASTDKGAYEQYF.

The V call is TRBV27, the J call TRBJ1-2, with D tentatively TRBD1 (6 bases). The CDR3 is 16 residues long. V was cut by 6 bases and J by 8 bases, with 25 bases left in between. Germline V gives CDR1 MNHEY, CDR2 SMNVEV (reference sequence). This CDR3 reads CASSLSLSWSGGGYTF. The CDR3 coding sequence is TGTGCCAGCAGCCTGAGCCTTTCCTGGTCGGGGGGCGGCTACACCTTC.

This chain connects TRBV6-5 to TRBJ2-1, with 9 bases aligning to TRBD1. After removal of 3 bases from V and 12 bases from J, the junction contained 12 bases not matched to a gene. CDR1 and CDR2 (germline): MNHEY, SVGAGI. The CDR3 runs to 15 residues. The CDR3 loop reads CASSYLPGQGTGQFF. The CDR3 DNA reads as TGTGCCAGCAGTTATTTACCGGGACAGGGAACGGGGCAGTTCTTC.

For this clone: The junction and the germline gene differ at one end; a read error may be behind it. The rearrangement uses TRBV7-7 and TRBJ1-3, with TRBD1 matching 7 bases. This CDR3 has 15 amino acids. CDR1 SSHAT and CDR2 FNYEAQ come from the germline V gene (reference sequence). The CDR3 coding sequence is TGTGCTAGCAGTTGGGACAGATCCCCTGGAAACACCATATATTTT. It codes for CASSWDRSPGNTIYF.

The V gene is TRBV27, the J gene TRBJ1-2; TRBD1 matches at 9 bases. Unmatched junction bases numbered 4, after V lost 5 bases and J lost 0 bases. There are 15 residues in the CDR3. Germline values: CDR1 MNHEY, CDR2 SMNVEV (reference sequence). The CDR3 here is CASSLDRGANYGYTF. In DNA, the CDR3 is TGTGCCAGCAGTCTCGACAGGGGGGCTAACTATGGCTACACCTTC.

This clone was seen only a few times. The J gene is TRBJ1-1, the V gene TRBV10-3; 11 positions match TRBD1. CDR1 and CDR2 from the germline V gene are ENHRY and SYGVKD. The CDR3 runs to 17 residues. V lost 4 bases and J lost 0; bases outside the gene matches: 7. CDR3 amino acids: CAISGRRTGGLNTEAFF. The CDR3 DNA sequence: TGTGCCATCAGTGGGCGGAGGACAGGGGGCCTGAACACTGAAGCTTTCTTT.

The rearrangement uses TRBV19 and TRBJ2-7; D is possibly TRBD1 (6 bases). V lost 10 bases, J lost 9 bases, and 28 bases lay in between. CDR3 size: 15 residues. Germline values: CDR1 LNHDA, CDR2 SQIVND (reference sequence). CDR3 sequence (DNA): TGTGCCACCTCCGGGACACTCAATGCCCTACGAGGGCAGTACTTC. Protein sequence: CATSGTLNALRGQYF.

The chain is built from TRBV7-2 and TRBJ2-1; 10 positions agree with TRBD2. The CDR3 extends over 16 amino acids. Germline CDR1 and CDR2: SGHTA and FQGNSA. V was pared by 5 bases and J by 2 bases, with 6 bases of the junction left unmatched. CDR3 residues: CASSLLSGGTYNEQFF. The CDR3 nucleotides read TGTGCCAGCAGCCTTCTTAGCGGGGGGACCTACAATGAGCAGTTCTTC.

This chain connects TRBV6-5 to TRBJ1-6; no firm D call. The germline V gene encodes CDR1 MNHEY and CDR2 SVGAGI. The CDR3 has 14 residues. Trimming removed 7 bases at V and 8 bases at J, with 15 bases between. This CDR3 reads CASTPRVGDSPLHF. The CDR3 DNA is TGTGCCAGCACTCCTCGGGTCGGAGATTCACCCCTCCACTTT.

The chain couples TRBV30 to TRBJ2-1, with TRBD2 identical over 10 bases. After removal of 5 bases from V and 5 bases from J, the junction contained 9 bases not matched to a gene. This CDR3 spans 15 amino acids. Looked up from germline, CDR1 is GTSNPN and CDR2 is SVGIG (reference sequence). CDR3 protein: CAWGPTSGMNNEQFF. For the CDR3, the DNA is TGTGCCTGGGGTCCTACTAGCGGGATGAACAATGAGCAGTTCTTC.

This sequence joins TRBV10-3 and TRBJ1-1, with 8 nucleotides matching TRBD1. The germline V gene has CDR1 ENHRY and CDR2 SYGVKD. This CDR3 region has 15 residues. V dropped 0 bases and J dropped 0; count of bases not matched to a gene: 0. CDR3 nucleotides: TGTGCCATCAGTGAGTCGGGACAGGTGAACACTGAAGCTTTCTTT. Protein: CAISESGQVNTEAFF.

This clone was counted once. This chain connects TRBV7-9 to TRBJ2-3; D may be TRBD2 (5 bases). This CDR3 is built from 15 residues. Trimming stripped 1 base from V and 2 bases from J, with 10 bases between. CDR1 is SEHNR, CDR2 FQNEAQ, per germline (reference sequence). The CDR3 region has the DNA TGTGCCAGCAGCTTAGGGGCGGGTTACACAGATACGCAGTATTTT. It yields the protein CASSLGAGYTDTQYF.

In its sample, this clone was seen a few times. This sequence joins TRBV7-9 and TRBJ1-5; weak D call: TRBD1 (5 bases). There are 13 residues in the CDR3. The ends were cut back, 1 base at V and 6 bases at J, with 7 bases in the middle. CDR1 and CDR2 (germline): SEHNR, FQNEAQ (reference sequence). The CDR3 loop reads CASSLGQGQPQHF. CDR3 DNA: TGTGCCAGCAGCTTAGGTCAGGGTCAGCCCCAGCATTTT. Combining the CDR3 with reference TRBV7-9 and TRBJ1-5 gives the whole variable domain DTGVSQNPRHKITKRGQNVTFRCDPISEHNRLYWYRQTLGQGPEFLTYFQNEAQLEKSRLLSDRFSAERPKGSFSTLEIQRTEQGDSAMYLCASSLGQGQPQHFGDGTRLSIL.

The J gene is TRBJ2-7, the V gene TRBV16, with a weak D call TRBD1 (6 bases). Trimming cost V 2 bases and J 0 bases, with 8 bases left between them. The CDR3 has 14 amino acids. The germline V gene has CDR1 KGHSY and CDR2 FQNENV. CDR3 sequence reads: CASSQQGSSYEQYF. The CDR3 DNA follows: TGTGCCAGCAGCCAACAGGGGAGCTCCTACGAGCAGTACTTC.

The genes are TRBV19 and TRBJ1-5, with a weak D call TRBD1 (6 bases). Germline CDR1 and CDR2: LNHDA and SQIVND (reference sequence). The CDR3 consists of 16 residues. V was pared by 2 bases and J by 7 bases, with 18 bases between. DNA of the CDR3: TGTGCCAGTAGTATAACTAATCCGGGGGGCGAACAGCCCCAGCATTTT. It is translated as CASSITNPGGEQPQHF.

Of note for this clone: One end of the junction varies from germline; a read error may be responsible. The chain links TRBV7-7 to TRBJ2-1, with D possibly TRBD1 on 5 matching bases. This CDR3 has 13 amino acids. CDR1 and CDR2 (germline): SSHAT, FNYEAQ (reference sequence). DNA for the CDR3: TGTGCTAGCAGCTTAGACAGTTACAATGAGCAGTTCTTC. It is translated as CASSLDSYNEQFF.

The V gene is TRBV5-4, the J gene TRBJ1-5, with TRBD1 matching over 7 bases. The CDR3 spans 15 residues. The V gene's germline CDR1 is SGHNT and CDR2 YYREEE (reference sequence). The trim removed 4 bases at V and 0 bases at J, leaving 4 bases unmatched. The CDR3 DNA sequence: TGTGCCAGCAGCCGAGGACAGGCTAGCAATCAGCCCCAGCATTTT. Its translation is CASSRGQASNQPQHF.